This TCR beta chain emerged from a study of T-cell reconstitution after alpha-beta-depleted transplantation in children. Findings and limits, study-wide: At the one-year point after transplant, T-cell counts and TCRbeta diversity were found to come mostly from T cells that had been newly produced.

V was shortened by 5 bases and J by 4 bases, with 14 bases between the two germline ends. The CDR3 spans 14 residues. Germline CDR1 is MNHEY and CDR2 is SVGEGT. Unique molecular identifiers were incorporated into the prepared TCRbeta library. MiXCR was run by TCRdb on the PCR reads, yielding one entry per CDR3 protein. The sample includes about 210,000 distinct CDR3 sequences, roughly a sixth of them seen just once. This clonotype was seen more than once but under ten times. The antigen is undetermined. The rearrangement uses TRBV6-2 or TRBV6-3 and TRBJ1-1; D remains ambiguous. This clonotype originated in a male patient between 2 and 15 years old who had a stem cell transplant for acute lymphoblastic leukemia, so the T cells may come from the graft donor. This specimen consisted of PBMCs, mostly from graft donor cells, obtained 360 days after TCRalphabeta/CD19-depleted stem cell transplant. CDR3 loop: CASSHQQFGTEAFF. The CDR3 DNA is TGTGCCAGCAGTCACCAACAGTTTGGCACTGAAGCTTTCTTT.